The rows below give T cell receptor beta chains drawn from one sample of a study of beta chain features in type 1 diabetes. Produced via immunoSEQ multiplex PCR; TCRdb's table is partial and in-frame only. The sample records hundreds of thousands of clones, around an eighth being singletons. The sequenced sample was naive CD4+ T cells from blood. These receptors came from a man aged 18-30 years with type 1 diabetes. The CDR3 runs from the conserved cysteine through the conserved F or W. The D gene is left open where the match is weak. Only part of the rows carry a size: once, few, many, or a class if the clone is expanded.

length | D | J | size | V | DNA | CDR3
14 | . | TRBJ2-1 | few | TRBV19 | TGTGCCAGTAGTATAGATCGAGGGGAGGATGAGCAGTTCTTC | CASSIDRGEDEQFF
13 | TRBD1 | TRBJ2-1 | . | TRBV5-1 | TGCGCCAGCAGCATAACACAGGGGAATGAGCAGTTCTTC | CASSITQGNEQFF
13 | . | TRBJ2-7 | . | TRBV29-1 | TGCAGCGTTGAGACCTACAGCTCCTACGAGCAGTACTTC | CSVETYSSYEQYF
16 | TRBD2 | TRBJ2-7 | . | TRBV19 | TGTGCCAGTAGTATTGGAGCTAGCGGGGGACTCTACGAGCAGTACTTC | CASSIGASGGLYEQYF
12 | . | TRBJ2-5 | . | TRBV27 | TGTGCCAGCAGTCCACGGGGAGAGACCCAGTACTTC | CASSPRGETQYF
12 | . | TRBJ2-7 | . | TRBV11-2 | TGTGCCAGCAGCTTAGGGGGACCCGAGCAGTACTTC | CASSLGGPEQYF
14 | . | TRBJ1-2 | . | TRBV6-6 | TGTGCCAGCAGTTACTCCTCCGGGCCCCCGGGCTACACCTTC | CASSYSSGPPGYTF
15 | . | TRBJ1-1 | few | TRBV7-9 | TGTGCCAGCAGCCCGGGGTGGGGGATAGGCACTGAAGCTTTCTTT | CASSPGWGIGTEAFF
12 | . | TRBJ1-2 | . | TRBV28 | TGTGCCAGCAGTGGACAGACTACAGTGGTACCCTTC | CASSGQTTVVPF
14 | . | TRBJ1-1 | . | TRBV6-6 | TGTGCCAGCTTCGTGGGGGGGCCGGGCACTGAAGCTTTCTTT | CASFVGGPGTEAFF
13 | . | TRBJ1-1 | . | TRBV7-6 | TGTGCCAGCAGGTTCCCCCCGGACACTGAAGCTTTCTTT | CASRFPPDTEAFF
11 | . | TRBJ1-1 | few | TRBV11-2 | TGTGCCAGCAGCTTAGGCACTGAAGCTTTCTTT | CASSLGTEAFF
14 | TRBD1 | TRBJ1-6 | few | TRBV7-9 | TGTGCCAGCAGCCTGGGACAGGGTTATTCACCCCTCCACTTT | CASSLGQGYSPLHF
14 | TRBD1 | TRBJ1-4 | few | TRBV30 | TGTGCCTGGAGTCGACAGGGGGGTGGAGAAAAACTGTTTTTT | CAWSRQGGGEKLFF
14 | . | TRBJ2-7 | . | TRBV7-2 | TGTGCCAGCAGCTTACAAGAAGACAGCGAGGAGCAGTACTTC | CASSLQEDSEEQYF
13 | TRBD1 | TRBJ2-7 | few | TRBV5-1 | TGCGCCAGCAGCTTACAGGGGGACTACGAGCAGTACTTC | CASSLQGDYEQYF
16 | TRBD2 | TRBJ2-1 | few | TRBV4-2 | TGTGCCACCGCTACTAGCGGGGGGAGCTCCTACAATGAGCAGTTCTTC | CATATSGGSSYNEQFF
12 | . | TRBJ1-6 | . | TRBV11-3 | TGTGCCAGCGGGATCTATAATTCACCCCTCCACTTT | CASGIYNSPLHF
17 | . | TRBJ1-2 | . | TRBV9 | TGTGCCAGCAGCGTAGCTCTTGAGGAGGGGTTAATCTATGGCTACACCTTC | CASSVALEEGLIYGYTF
13 | . | TRBJ1-2 | few | TRBV28 | TGTGCCAGCAGTTTAGGCAAGCGAGGTGGCTACACCTTC | CASSLGKRGGYTF
14 | . | TRBJ1-1 | few | TRBV7-2 | TGTGCCAGCAGCTTGTCAGGGGTCAACGCTGAAGCTTTCTTT | CASSLSGVNAEAFF
12 | . | TRBJ1-2 | . | TRBV30 | TGTGCCTGGAGCGATGGACGGTATGGCTACACCTTC | CAWSDGRYGYTF
14 | . | TRBJ2-4 | . | TRBV2 | TGTGCCAGCGCAACCGAGGAGGCCATCAACATTCAGTACTTC | CASATEEAINIQYF
17 | TRBD2 | TRBJ2-1 | . | TRBV15 | TGTGCCACCAGCCGAGCCCCCCTGGCTAGCGGGGCCTTTGAGCAGTTCTTC | CATSRAPLASGAFEQFF
16 | . | TRBJ1-5 | . | TRBV6-1 | TGTGCCAGCAGTGAAGTGTGGGGGAGTGGCAATCAGCCCCAGCATTTT | CASSEVWGSGNQPQHF
16 | TRBD1 | TRBJ1-1 | few | TRBV13 | TGTGCCAGCAGTAAAGAGGACAGGGGACGGAACACTGAAGCTTTCTTT | CASSKEDRGRNTEAFF
13 | . | TRBJ2-5 | many | TRBV30 | TGTGCCTGGAGTGTGGCTACCCCCGAGACCCAGTACTTC | CAWSVATPETQYF
12 | . | TRBJ1-2 | . | TRBV30 | TGTGCCTGGAGTGGTAGCGGGCGAGGCTACACCTTC | CAWSGSGRGYTF
15 | . | TRBJ2-2 | . | TRBV6-5 | TGTGCCGGAAAGGGAGCGGAGCTTAACACCGGGGAGCTGTTTTTT | CAGKGAELNTGELFF
15 | TRBD2 | TRBJ2-2 | few | TRBV19 | TGTGCCAGTAGTACTATTAGCGGGGCTACCGGGGAGCTGTTTTTT | CASSTISGATGELFF
16 | . | TRBJ2-3 | few | TRBV5-4 | TGTGCCAGCAGCATAGTAATAGCTGCCAGCACAGATACGCAGTATTTT | CASSIVIAASTDTQYF
14 | . | TRBJ2-7 | few | TRBV10-3 | TGTGCCATCAGTCGCACCGGGGAAGTCTACGAGCAGTACTTC | CAISRTGEVYEQYF
13 | TRBD1 | TRBJ1-2 | few | TRBV7-9 | TGTGCCGGGTCCCGGGACAGGGTAGACGGCTACACCTTC | CAGSRDRVDGYTF
14 | . | TRBJ2-3 | . | TRBV10-3 | TGTGCCATCAGTGATAGGAGTAGCACAGATACGCAGTATTTT | CAISDRSSTDTQYF
13 | TRBD2 | TRBJ2-3 | few | TRBV29-1 | TGCAGCGTAGCGGGGGGGCCATCGGATACGCAGTATTTT | CSVAGGPSDTQYF
15 | . | TRBJ2-5 | . | TRBV11-2 | TGTGCCAGCAGCTACGACGGGTTAGCCCAAGAGACCCAGTACTTC | CASSYDGLAQETQYF
15 | TRBD1 | TRBJ2-7 | . | TRBV10-3 | TGTGCCATCAGTTCCCCGGGACAGGGCTCCCACGAGCAGTACTTC | CAISSPGQGSHEQYF
14 | . | TRBJ1-2 | . | TRBV7-9 | TGTGCCAGCAGCTTAGAGGGGGAGAGCTATGGCTACACCTTC | CASSLEGESYGYTF
14 | TRBD1 | TRBJ1-2 | . | TRBV15 | TGTGCCACCAGCAGAGGACAGGGAATCTATGGCTACACCTTC | CATSRGQGIYGYTF
13 | . | TRBJ1-2 | . | TRBV28 | TGTGCCAGCCGCGGCGCGGGGGTCTATGGCTACACCTTC | CASRGAGVYGYTF
12 | . | TRBJ2-3 | few | TRBV4-1 | TGCGCCAGCAGCCAGAGCACAGATACGCAGTATTTT | CASSQSTDTQYF
11 | . | TRBJ2-7 | . | TRBV14 | TGTGCCAGTGGTATTAGGGGCGAGCAGTACTTC | CASGIRGEQYF
14 | TRBD1 | TRBJ1-2 | . | TRBV15 | TGTGCCACCAGCAGAGATGGGACAGGGAGCGGCTACACCTTC | CATSRDGTGSGYTF
13 | TRBD1 | TRBJ2-7 | . | TRBV28 | TGTGCAACGCTCAGGGACAGGGCCGACGAGCAGTACTTC | CATLRDRADEQYF
13 | . | TRBJ2-5 | few | TRBV30 | TGTGCCTGGACTAAAGGGACGGCGGCCACCCAGTACTTC | CAWTKGTAATQYF
15 | . | TRBJ1-4 | . | TRBV7-9 | TGTGCCAGCAGCCTGGTTGGGGATGAGGATGAAAAACTGTTTTTT | CASSLVGDEDEKLFF
15 | TRBD1 | TRBJ2-5 | . | TRBV7-9 | TGTGCCAGCAGCTTACAGGGGGCCAGTCAAGAGACCCAGTACTTC | CASSLQGASQETQYF
12 | . | TRBJ1-5 | . | TRBV29-1 | TGCAGCGTTGGTGAGGTGAGCCAGCCCCAGCATTTT | CSVGEVSQPQHF